This T cell receptor beta chain was identified in a study of OX40 agonist ivuxolimab in advanced cancers. As for the study more broadly: Ivuxolimab was a fully human IgG2 agonistic monoclonal antibody targeting the costimulatory receptor OX40 (CD134). Intravenous ivuxolimab was administered to patients every 2 weeks at six dose levels: 0.01, 0.1, 0.3, 1.5, 3 and 10 mg/kg. Of the roughly 53 patients in dose escalation, around 19 had hepatocellular carcinoma, about 15 had melanoma, 9 had renal cell carcinoma and 9 had head and neck cancer. The dose-escalation cohort was about 86% male with a mean age of roughly 60 years, ranging from about 23 to 85. Prior anti-PD-1, anti-PD-L1 or anti-CTLA-4 therapy was permitted, and checkpoint inhibitors had been received by roughly two fifths of dose-escalation patients. Partial responses occurred in three dose-escalation patients: two with cutaneous melanoma and one with hepatocellular carcinoma. Peripheral TCRbeta sequencing was intended to test whether TCR sequence diversity was altered and clonal T-cell expansion was caused by ivuxolimab. The paper reports the monotherapy dose-escalation portion (N = 52 patients) of the phase I ivuxolimab trial. The investigation overall reported the following: Low levels of normalized T-cell clonal expansion were also seen in some patients who did not respond. After ivuxolimab, expanded clones were on average more numerous among CD8+ T cells than among CD4+ T cells. In partial responders in the 0.1-3.0 mg/kg groups, normalized peripheral clonal expansion was found to be among the lowest, especially among CD8+ T cells. Clonal expansion of both CD4+ and CD8+ blood T cells was observed from baseline to week 6 at doses 0.1 to 3.0 mg/kg. Antigen specificity was not determined for the clonally expanded peripheral T cells.

Note on this clone: What antigen it recognizes has not been identified. The sample holds no much larger clone one base away, and base qualities are not on file.

The CDR3 contains 21 residues, cysteine and phenylalanine counted. The entry retains the CDR3 DNA only, 63 bases that are in frame from base 1. Genomic DNA was isolated from the sorted cells so that the TCRbeta CDR3 region could be sequenced. TCRbeta CDR3 regions were sequenced using the immunoSEQ Assay. TCRdb re-hosts the immuneACCESS table, in-frame sequences only. Its copies lack some clones; in the studies checked, an unresolved V gene accounts for under half of them, and the cause for the rest is not known. The sample table records more than 90,000 clones; around 85% of these occur just once. The ten top clones hold more than 1.1% of the sample. The trial excluded patients who had a history of autoimmune disease or were on systemic immunosuppression. Peripheral blood for TCR sequencing was collected from all dose cohorts at baseline, on cycle 4 day 1, and on cycle 7 day 1. The samples were drawn from a first-in-human, open-label, multicenter phase I dose-escalation trial of ivuxolimab. The trial enrolled adults with locally advanced or metastatic head and neck squamous cell, hepatocellular, melanoma or renal cell carcinoma. Before TCR sequencing, CD4+ T cells and CD8+ T cells from peripheral blood were sorted into separate populations.

This receptor was identified in an adult with an advanced solid tumor such as melanoma, head and neck, liver or kidney cancer. The sample consisted of CD4+ or CD8+ T cells sorted from blood, taken in a trial of the OX40 agonist ivuxolimab. The rearranged chain carries TRBV21-1 and TRBJ2-6; the DNA was not compared with TRBD2, the D call given in the table. TRBV21-1 is assigned pseudogene status. The sequenced DNA: TGTGCCAGCAGCAAAGATAGGACTAGCGGGGGGTCGAGCTCTGGGGCCAACGTCCTGACTTTC. Its protein reads: CASSKDRTSGGSSSGANVLTF.